This TCR beta chain comes out of a study of CD8 T cell repertoires and HIV-1 epitope variants (dated by TCRdb to 2020 to 2022). Turning to the overall study: Twenty-five peptides representing autologous and known Gag and Nef epitope variants were each used to stimulate T cells in separate culture wells. Among the control conditions were a peptide pool of CMV, EBV and flu, the Ebola AY9 epitope serving as a negative control, and a well with no peptide. Tested epitopes included three Gag epitope families and Nef HW9 and YT9. Cultures ran for 10 days in IMDM with gentamicin, with half-media changes on days 3 and 7 adding IL-2, IL-7 and IL-15. An aliquot of 1M T cells was saved as an uncultured baseline condition, separate from the approximately 75 T cell cultures. Running each culture condition in triplicate, except for one peptide done in duplicate, gave a total of 70 to 85 T cell cultures. Using the EasySep Human T Cell Enrichment Kit, T cells were enriched and then co-cultured with an equal number of autologous T cell-negative cells acting as antigen-presenting cells. The full study reports these points: The study identified about ten antigen-specific TCR beta clonotypes, six or seven of which appeared to be cross-reactive for autologous or known escape epitope variants. Only TCR beta chains were identified by the assay, and proliferation to antigen, not T cell function or cytokine profile, was indicated. About five clonotypes recognized the Nef KF9 family and one clonotype recognized the HW9 family, while no responses to the TAALDMSHF plasma variant were seen.

The CDR3 has 16 amino acids, counting the end cysteine and phenylalanine. The DNA shown is the 48-base CDR3, in frame from base 1. From the germline V gene (reference sequence), CDR1 is MNHEY and CDR2 is SMNVEV. Trimming takes 3 bases from V and 3 bases from J, and the germline ends sit 18 bases apart. The EasySep Human CD8+ T Cell Enrichment Kit was used on day 10 to isolate CD8+ T cells from every culture. On this clone: Its antigen is not yet known. Qualities for individual bases were not recorded, and no much larger clone is one base off.

Sequencing of TCR beta CDR3 regions was performed at survey depth on the immunoSEQ platform. The QIAamp DNA micro kit was used to extract genomic DNA from every cultured and uncultured CD8+ T cell population. Under the source paper's analysis protocol: Samples with fewer than 5,000 productive reads were excluded, which removed about 6% of the 75 HIV peptide-stimulated cultures. A MANAFEST web app trimmed sequences to CDR3 and removed nonproductive sequences, CDR3s under 5 amino acids, and those not starting C or ending F/W. Antigen-specific clonotypes had to expand in at least 2 of 3 replicates versus no-peptide control at FDR 0.01, only within one epitope family. Specific clonotypes also needed at least fivefold higher frequency than in wells stimulated with peptides from other epitope families. TCRdb took this table from immuneACCESS and kept in-frame rearrangements with V and J called. Such tables lack part of the clones; where checked against another copy, unresolved V genes explain under half of the gap, and the rest is unexplained. D and trimming come from the DNA, and the V and J calls and clone size come from that table. In all, the sample holds some 4,500 clones, and 65% of those were seen once. The ten top clones hold around 42% of the sample.

The receptor was isolated from a male donor with HIV. The V and J genes are TRBV27 and TRBJ2-7, and the D gene may be TRBD1, 6 bases matching. The sample comprised cultured CD8+ T cells derived from PBMCs. The nucleotide sequence is TGTGCCAGCAGTTTTACGCCGGCGACAGGTTACTACGAGCAGTACTTC. It encodes CASSFTPATGYYEQYF.